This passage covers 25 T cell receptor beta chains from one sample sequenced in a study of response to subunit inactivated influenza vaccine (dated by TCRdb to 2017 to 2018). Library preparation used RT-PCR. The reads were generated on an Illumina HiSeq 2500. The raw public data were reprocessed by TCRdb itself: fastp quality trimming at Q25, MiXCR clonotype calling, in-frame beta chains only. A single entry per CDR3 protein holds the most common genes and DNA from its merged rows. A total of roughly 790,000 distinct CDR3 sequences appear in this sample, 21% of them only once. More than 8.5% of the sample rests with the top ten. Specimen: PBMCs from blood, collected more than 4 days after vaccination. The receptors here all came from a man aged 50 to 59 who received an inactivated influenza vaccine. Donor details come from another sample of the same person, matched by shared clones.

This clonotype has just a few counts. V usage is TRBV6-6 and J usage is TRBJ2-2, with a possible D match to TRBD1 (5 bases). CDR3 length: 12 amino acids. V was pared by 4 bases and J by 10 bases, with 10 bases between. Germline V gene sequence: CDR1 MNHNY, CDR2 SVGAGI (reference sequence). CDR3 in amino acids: CASSSQVPELFF. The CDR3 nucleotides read TGTGCCAGCAGTTCACAGGTTCCGGAGCTGTTTTTT.

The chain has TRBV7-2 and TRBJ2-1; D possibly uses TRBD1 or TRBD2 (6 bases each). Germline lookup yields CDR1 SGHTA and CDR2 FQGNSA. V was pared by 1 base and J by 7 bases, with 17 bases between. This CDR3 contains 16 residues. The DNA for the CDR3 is TGTGCCAGCAGCTTAGGCACGGGGGCTATAGGAAATGAGCAGTTCTTC. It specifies CASSLGTGAIGNEQFF. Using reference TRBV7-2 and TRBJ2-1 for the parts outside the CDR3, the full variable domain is GAGVSQSPSNKVTEKGKDVELRCDPISGHTALYWYRQSLGQGLEFLIYFQGNSAPDKSGLPSDRFSAERTGGSVSTLTIQRTQQEDSAVYLCASSLGTGAIGNEQFFGPGTRLTVL.

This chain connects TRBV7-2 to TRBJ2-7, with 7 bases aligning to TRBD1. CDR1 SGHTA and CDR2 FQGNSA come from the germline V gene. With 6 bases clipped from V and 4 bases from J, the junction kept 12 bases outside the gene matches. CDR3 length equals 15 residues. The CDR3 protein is CASSSRRDRLYEQYF. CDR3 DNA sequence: TGTGCCAGCAGTTCGAGACGGGACAGACTATACGAGCAGTACTTC. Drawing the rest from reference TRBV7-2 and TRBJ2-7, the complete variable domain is GAGVSQSPSNKVTEKGKDVELRCDPISGHTALYWYRQSLGQGLEFLIYFQGNSAPDKSGLPSDRFSAERTGGSVSTLTIQRTQQEDSAVYLCASSSRRDRLYEQYFGPGTRLTVT.

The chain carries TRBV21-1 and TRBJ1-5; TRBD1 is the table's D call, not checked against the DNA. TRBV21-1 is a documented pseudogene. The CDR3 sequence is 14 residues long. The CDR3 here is CASSTPYRNQPQHF. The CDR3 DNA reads TGTGCCAGCAGCACCCCTTATCGCAATCAGCCCCAGCATTTT.

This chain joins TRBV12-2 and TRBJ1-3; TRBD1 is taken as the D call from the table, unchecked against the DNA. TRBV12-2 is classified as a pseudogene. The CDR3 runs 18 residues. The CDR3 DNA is TGTGCAAGTCGCTTATCCTTTCCGGCGCAGGGGGCAAAGGGCACCATATATTTT. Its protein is CASRLSFPAQGAKGTIYF.

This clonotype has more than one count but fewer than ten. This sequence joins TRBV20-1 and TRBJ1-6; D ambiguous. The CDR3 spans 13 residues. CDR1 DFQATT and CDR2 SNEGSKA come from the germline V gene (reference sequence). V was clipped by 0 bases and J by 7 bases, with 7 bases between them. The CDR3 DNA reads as TGCAGTGCTAGAGATTTGGGAAATTCACCCCTCCACTTT. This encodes CSARDLGNSPLHF.

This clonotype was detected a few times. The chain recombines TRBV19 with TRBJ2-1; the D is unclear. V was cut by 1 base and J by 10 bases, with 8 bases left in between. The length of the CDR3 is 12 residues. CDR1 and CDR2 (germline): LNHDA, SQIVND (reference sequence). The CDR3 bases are TGTGCCAGTAGTATAGCGGTAGGGGAGCAGTTCTTC. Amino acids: CASSIAVGEQFF.

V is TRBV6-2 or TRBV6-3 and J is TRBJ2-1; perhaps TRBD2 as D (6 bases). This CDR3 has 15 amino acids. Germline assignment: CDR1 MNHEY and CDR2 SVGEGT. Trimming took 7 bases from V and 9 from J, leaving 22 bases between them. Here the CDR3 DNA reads TGTGCCAGCACCCGGAGGGCATCGATTCCCCTTGAGCAGTTCTTC. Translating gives CASTRRASIPLEQFF.

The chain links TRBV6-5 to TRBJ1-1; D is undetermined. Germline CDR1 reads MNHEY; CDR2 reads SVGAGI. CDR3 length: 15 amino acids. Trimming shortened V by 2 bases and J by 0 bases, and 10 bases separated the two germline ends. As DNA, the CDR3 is TGTGCCAGCAGTTACCCCGGACGGATGAACACTGAAGCTTTCTTT. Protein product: CASSYPGRMNTEAFF.

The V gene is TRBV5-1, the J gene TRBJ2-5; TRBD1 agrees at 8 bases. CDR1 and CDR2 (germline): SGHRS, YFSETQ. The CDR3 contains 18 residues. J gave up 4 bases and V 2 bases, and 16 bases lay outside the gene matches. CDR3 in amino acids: CASSFKVLAWTGRETQYF. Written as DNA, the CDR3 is TGCGCCAGCAGCTTTAAGGTCCTAGCGTGGACAGGGCGAGAGACCCAGTACTTC.

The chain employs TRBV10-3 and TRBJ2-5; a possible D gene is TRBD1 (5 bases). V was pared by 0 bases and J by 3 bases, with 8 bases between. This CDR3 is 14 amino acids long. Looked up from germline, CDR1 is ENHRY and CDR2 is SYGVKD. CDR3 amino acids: CAISESLREETQYF. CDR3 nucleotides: TGTGCCATCAGTGAGTCGCTCAGGGAAGAGACCCAGTACTTC.

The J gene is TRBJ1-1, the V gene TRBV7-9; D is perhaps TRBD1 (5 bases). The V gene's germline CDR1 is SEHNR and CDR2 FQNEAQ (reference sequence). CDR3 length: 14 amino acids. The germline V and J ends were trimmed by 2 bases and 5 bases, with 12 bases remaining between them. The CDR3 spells CASSLYPGETEAFF. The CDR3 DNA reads TGTGCCAGCAGCTTATACCCGGGGGAAACTGAAGCTTTCTTT.

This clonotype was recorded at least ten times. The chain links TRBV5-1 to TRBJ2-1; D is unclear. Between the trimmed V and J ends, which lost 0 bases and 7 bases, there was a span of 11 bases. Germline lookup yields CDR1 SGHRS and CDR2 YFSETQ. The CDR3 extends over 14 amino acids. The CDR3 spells CASSLGQEINEQFF. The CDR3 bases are TGCGCCAGCAGCTTGGGTCAGGAGATAAATGAGCAGTTCTTC.

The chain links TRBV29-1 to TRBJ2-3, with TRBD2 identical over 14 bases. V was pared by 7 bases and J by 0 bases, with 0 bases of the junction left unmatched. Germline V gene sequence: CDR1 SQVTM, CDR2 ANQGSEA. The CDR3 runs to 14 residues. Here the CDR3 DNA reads TGCAGCGGGACTAGCGGGAGGAGCACAGATACGCAGTATTTT. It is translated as CSGTSGRSTDTQYF.

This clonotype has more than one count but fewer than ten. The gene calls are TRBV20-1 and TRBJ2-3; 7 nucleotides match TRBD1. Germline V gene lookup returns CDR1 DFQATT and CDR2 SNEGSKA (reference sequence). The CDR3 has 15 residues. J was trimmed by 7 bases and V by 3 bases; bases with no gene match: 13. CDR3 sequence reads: CSASTGARVTHTQYF. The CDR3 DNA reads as TGCAGTGCTAGTACAGGGGCGCGGGTGACCCATACGCAGTATTTT.

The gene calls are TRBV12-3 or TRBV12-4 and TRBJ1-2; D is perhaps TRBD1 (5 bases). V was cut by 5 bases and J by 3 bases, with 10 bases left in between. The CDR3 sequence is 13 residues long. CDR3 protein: CASSDGTDYGYTF. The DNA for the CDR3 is TGTGCCAGCAGTGATGGGACCGACTATGGCTACACCTTC.

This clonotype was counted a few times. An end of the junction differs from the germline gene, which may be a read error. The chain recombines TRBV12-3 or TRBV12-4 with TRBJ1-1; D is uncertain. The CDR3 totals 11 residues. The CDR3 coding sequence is TGTGCCAGCAGGGATCTTTATACCTACCATTTT. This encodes CASRDLYTYHF.

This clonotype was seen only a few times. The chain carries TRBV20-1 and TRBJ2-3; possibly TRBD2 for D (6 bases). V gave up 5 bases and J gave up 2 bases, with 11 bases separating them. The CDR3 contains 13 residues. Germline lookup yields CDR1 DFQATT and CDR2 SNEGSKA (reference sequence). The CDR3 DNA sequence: TGCAGTGCTCCTCGGGGGTCCACAGATACGCAGTATTTT. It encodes CSAPRGSTDTQYF.

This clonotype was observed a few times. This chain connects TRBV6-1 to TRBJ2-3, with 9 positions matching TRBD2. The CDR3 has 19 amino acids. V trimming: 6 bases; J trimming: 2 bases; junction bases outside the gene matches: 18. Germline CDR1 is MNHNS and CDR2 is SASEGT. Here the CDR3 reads CASSRLGLAGRQNTDTQYF. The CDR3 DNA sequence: TGTGCCAGCAGCCGCCTAGGGCTAGCGGGGAGACAGAACACAGATACGCAGTATTTT.

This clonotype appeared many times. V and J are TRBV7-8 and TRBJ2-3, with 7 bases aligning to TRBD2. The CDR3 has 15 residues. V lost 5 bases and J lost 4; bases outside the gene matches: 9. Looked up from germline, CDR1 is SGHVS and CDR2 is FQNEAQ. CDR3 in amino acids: CASSRDSRGADTQYF. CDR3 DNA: TGTGCCAGCAGCCGGGACTCCCGGGGGGCAGATACGCAGTATTTT.

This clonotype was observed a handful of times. The CDR3 reads CASAKNTEAFF. In DNA, the CDR3 is TGTGCCTCCGCTAAGAACACTGAAGCTTTCTTT. The genes are TRBV30 and TRBJ1-1, with no clear D. The CDR3 sequence is 11 residues long. V gave up 7 bases and J gave up 1 base, with 7 bases separating them. The germline V gene has CDR1 GTSNPN and CDR2 SVGIG (reference sequence). The full variable domain, rest sourced from reference TRBV30 and TRBJ1-1, is SQTIHQWPATLVQPVGSPLSLECTVEGTSNPNLYWYRQAAGRGLQLLFYSVGIGQISSEVPQNLSASRPQDRQFILSSKKLLLSDSGFYLCASAKNTEAFFGQGTRLTVV.

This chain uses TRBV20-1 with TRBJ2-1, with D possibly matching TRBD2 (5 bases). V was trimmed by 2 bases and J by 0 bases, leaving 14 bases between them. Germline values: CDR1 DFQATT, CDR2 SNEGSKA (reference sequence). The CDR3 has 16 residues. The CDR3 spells CSARPRTRSSYNEQFF. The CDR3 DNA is TGCAGTGCTAGACCTCGGACTCGTAGCTCCTACAATGAGCAGTTCTTC.

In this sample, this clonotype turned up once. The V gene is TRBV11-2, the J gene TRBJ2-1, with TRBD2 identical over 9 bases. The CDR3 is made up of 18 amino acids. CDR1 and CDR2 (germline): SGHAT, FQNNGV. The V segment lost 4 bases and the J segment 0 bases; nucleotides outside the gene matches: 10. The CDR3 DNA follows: TGTGCCAGCAGCTCCATGGGAGCGGGGGGCGTCTCCTACAATGAGCAGTTCTTC. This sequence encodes CASSSMGAGGVSYNEQFF.

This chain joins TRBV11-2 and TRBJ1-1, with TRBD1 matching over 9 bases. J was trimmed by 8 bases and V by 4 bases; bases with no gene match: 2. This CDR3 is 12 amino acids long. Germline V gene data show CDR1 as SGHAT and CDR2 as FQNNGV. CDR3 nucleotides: TGTGCCAGCAGCTGGGACAGGGTGGAAGCTTTCTTT. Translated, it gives CASSWDRVEAFF.

As DNA, the CDR3 is TGTGCCAGCAGCCAATTCCAGGGCGAGAAGCAGTACTTC. Translated, it gives CASSQFQGEKQYF. The V gene is TRBV4-2, the J gene TRBJ2-7; D is possibly TRBD1 (5 bases). Per germline, CDR1 LGHNA and CDR2 YNFKEQ. The V end was cut by 2 bases, the J end by 8 bases, with 13 bases between. The CDR3 is made up of 13 amino acids.